This T cell receptor (beta chain) is from a study of blood T cell repertoires in COVID-19. Background on the study: The origin of the acute and convalescent COVID-19 samples was the United States, Italy and Spain.

V dropped 4 bases and J dropped 4; count of bases not matched to a gene: 4. CDR1 and CDR2 (germline): SEHNR, FQNEAQ (reference sequence). The CDR3 covers 14 residues. Using immunoSEQ multiplex PCR, the repertoire was profiled, and TCRdb retains in-frame clones only, with some absent. The sample has tens of thousands of clones, 75% to 80% seen once. This clonotype was obtained from a human donor in a cohort sampled during active COVID-19. Sequencing was carried out using peripheral blood. The gene calls are TRBV7-9 and TRBJ1-1; 9 bases are shared with TRBD1. CDR3 amino acids: CASSSDRGVTEAFF. The CDR3 nucleotides are TGTGCCAGCAGCTCGGACAGGGGTGTCACTGAAGCTTTCTTT.